A selection of T cell receptor beta chains follows, all from one sample in a study of blood T cell repertoires in COVID-19. Clones were read by immunoSEQ multiplex PCR, and TCRdb kept only the in-frame ones, dropping some. The table records about 200,000 clones, 80% to 90% of them present only once. Sequencing used peripheral blood. These receptors were obtained from a woman aged 40-49 years with active or convalescent COVID-19. Both conserved end residues are part of each CDR3. Each record gives: clone size, J gene, V gene, D gene, CDR3 protein, CDR3 DNA. A D gene is named only where the DNA matches it firmly. A row's size may be missing; if present it is once, few, many or a size class.

NA | TRBJ2-2 | TRBV19 | NA | CASTHRTGTGELFF | TGTGCCAGTACCCATAGAACGGGGACCGGGGAGCTGTTTTTT
NA | TRBJ1-5 | TRBV5-6 | NA | CASSLVTGTQHF | TGTGCCAGCAGCTTGGTAACAGGGACCCAGCATTTT
NA | TRBJ2-3 | TRBV24-1 | TRBD1 | CATSVGGTGTDTQYF | TGTGCCACCAGCGTAGGGGGCACTGGCACAGATACGCAGTATTTT
NA | TRBJ2-2 | TRBV27 | NA | CASRDSNTGELFF | TGTGCCTCGAGGGACTCGAACACCGGGGAGCTGTTTTTT
NA | TRBJ2-2 | TRBV5-4 | TRBD2 | CASSGSSGSLTGELFF | TGTGCCAGCAGCGGATCTAGCGGGAGTTTGACCGGGGAGCTGTTTTTT
NA | TRBJ1-2 | TRBV14 | TRBD1 | CASSQIGGNYGYTF | TGTGCCAGCAGCCAGATAGGGGGCAACTATGGCTACACCTTC
NA | TRBJ2-3 | TRBV9 | TRBD2 | CASSGGGLAGTDTQYF | TGTGCCAGCAGCGGGGGAGGGCTAGCGGGCACAGATACGCAGTATTTT
NA | TRBJ1-1 | TRBV6-5 | NA | CASRKRGKNEAFF | TGTGCCAGCAGAAAGCGAGGCAAGAATGAAGCTTTCTTT
NA | TRBJ1-5 | TRBV3-1/TRBV3-2 | TRBD1 | CASSRGQGGGQPQHF | TGTGCCAGCAGCCGGGGACAGGGCGGTGGGCAGCCCCAGCATTTT
NA | TRBJ1-3 | TRBV11-3 | NA | CASSLDRDTASGNTIYF | TGTGCCAGCAGCTTAGATCGGGACACAGCGAGTGGAAACACCATATATTTT
NA | TRBJ1-2 | TRBV4-1 | NA | CASSQGQGVASYGYTF | TGCGCCAGCAGCCAAGGTCAGGGTGTGGCCTCCTATGGCTACACCTTC
NA | TRBJ1-1 | TRBV2 | NA | CASTPEYTEAFF | TGTGCCAGCACCCCGGAGTACACTGAAGCTTTCTTT
NA | TRBJ1-3 | TRBV12-3/TRBV12-4 | TRBD1 | CAVRGQGNTIYF | TGTGCCGTTAGGGGGCAAGGAAACACCATATATTTT
NA | TRBJ2-7 | TRBV5-1 | TRBD1 | CASSLALQGSSYEQYF | TGCGCCAGCAGCTTGGCCCTACAGGGGAGCTCCTACGAGCAGTACTTC
NA | TRBJ1-1 | TRBV7-9 | TRBD1 | CASSWTGSEAFF | TGTGCCAGCAGCTGGACAGGGTCTGAAGCTTTCTTT
NA | TRBJ2-1 | TRBV6-5 | TRBD1 | CASSRTGTEQFF | TGTGCCAGCAGTCGGACAGGGACTGAGCAGTTCTTC
NA | TRBJ1-6 | TRBV7-7 | NA | CASRRDTSSSYNSPLHF | TGTGCTAGCAGACGGGACACGTCGAGCTCCTATAATTCACCCCTCCACTTT
NA | TRBJ2-2 | TRBV28 | NA | CASSTRTYTGELFF | TGTGCCAGCAGCACAAGAACCTACACCGGGGAGCTGTTTTTT
NA | TRBJ2-2 | TRBV29-1 | TRBD2 | CSVPGLAGVGTGELFF | TGCAGCGTCCCGGGACTAGCGGGAGTTGGCACCGGGGAGCTGTTTTTT
NA | TRBJ2-1 | TRBV7-3 | TRBD2 | CASSSVAGSYNEQFF | TGTGCCAGCAGCTCGGTAGCGGGATCCTACAATGAGCAGTTCTTC
NA | TRBJ2-7 | TRBV2 | NA | CASNDDSTIYEQYF | TGTGCCAGCAATGATGACAGTACGATCTACGAGCAGTACTTC
NA | TRBJ2-7 | TRBV29-1 | TRBD1 | CSSTGTGHDEQYF | TGCAGCTCGACCGGGACAGGTCACGACGAGCAGTACTTC
NA | TRBJ1-5 | TRBV7-9 | TRBD1 | CASSSGDRGMDQPQHF | TGTGCCAGCAGCTCGGGGGACAGGGGAATGGATCAGCCCCAGCATTTT
many | TRBJ1-2 | TRBV12-3/TRBV12-4 | NA | CASSRLQGGYTF | TGTGCCAGCAGTCGTTTACAGGGTGGCTACACCTTC
NA | TRBJ2-7 | TRBV12-3/TRBV12-4 | TRBD1 | CASSRTGTYEQYF | TGTGCCAGCAGTAGGACAGGGACCTACGAGCAGTACTTC
NA | TRBJ2-5 | TRBV9 | NA | CASTPQPGSGTQYF | TGTGCCAGCACCCCCCAGCCAGGGTCGGGGACCCAGTACTTC
NA | TRBJ1-2 | TRBV19 | NA | CASGGRTFVNYGYTF | TGTGCCAGTGGGGGGAGGACATTCGTAAACTATGGCTACACCTTC
once | TRBJ1-1 | TRBV13 | NA | CASSSGEKGQADTEAFF | TGTGCCAGCAGCTCTGGGGAGAAAGGTCAGGCCGACACTGAAGCTTTCTTT
NA | TRBJ2-7 | TRBV5-1 | TRBD2 | CASRTGGGAYEQYF | TGCGCCAGCAGAACCGGCGGGGGGGCCTACGAGCAGTACTTC
NA | TRBJ2-4 | TRBV7-2 | NA | CASSPQGTVAKNIQYF | TGTGCCAGCAGCCCCCAAGGGACTGTAGCCAAAAACATTCAGTACTTC
NA | TRBJ1-1 | TRBV25-1 | NA | CASSLGQSRNTEAFF | TGTGCCAGCAGTTTGGGACAAAGCAGGAACACTGAAGCTTTCTTT
NA | TRBJ2-4 | TRBV2 | TRBD2 | CASGLAGGKNIQYF | TGTGCCAGTGGACTAGCGGGGGGGAAAAACATTCAGTACTTC
once | TRBJ2-5 | TRBV2 | TRBD1 | CASSDGLTGGAETQYF | TGTGCCAGCAGTGATGGGTTGACAGGGGGCGCAGAGACCCAGTACTTC
NA | TRBJ1-2 | TRBV5-8 | NA | CASILTGSHYGYTF | TGTGCCAGCATTCTCACCGGGTCCCACTATGGCTACACCTTC
NA | TRBJ1-3 | TRBV7-2 | NA | CASSPRGGAASGNTIYF | TGTGCCAGCAGTCCGAGGGGCGGGGCCGCCTCTGGAAACACCATATATTTT
NA | TRBJ1-2 | TRBV27 | NA | CASSFPTGYVGGYTF | TGTGCCAGCAGTTTTCCAACAGGGTATGTTGGTGGCTACACCTTC
NA | TRBJ1-4 | TRBV2 | NA | CASRQINEKLFF | TGTGCCAGCAGACAGATTAATGAAAAACTGTTTTTT
NA | TRBJ2-7 | TRBV28 | NA | CASSQGQAPIYEQYF | TGTGCCAGCAGCCAGGGCCAAGCCCCCATCTACGAGCAGTACTTC
few | TRBJ1-2 | TRBV24-1 | NA | CATSGETSNYGYTF | TGTGCCACCAGTGGAGAAACCTCTAACTATGGCTACACCTTC
few | TRBJ2-1 | TRBV7-8 | NA | CASSGGLGTSEQFF | TGTGCCAGCAGCGGAGGACTGGGCACTAGTGAGCAGTTCTTC
NA | TRBJ2-5 | TRBV4-3 | TRBD2 | CASSLHGGGAQETQYF | TGCGCCAGCAGCCTCCATGGGGGAGGGGCCCAAGAGACCCAGTACTTC
many | TRBJ2-7 | TRBV28 | NA | CASSPHRQSYEQYF | TGTGCCAGCAGCCCTCATCGACAGTCCTACGAGCAGTACTTC
NA | TRBJ2-3 | TRBV2 | TRBD2 | CASSQSPGTSGRMDTQYF | TGTGCCAGCAGTCAATCGCCCGGGACTAGCGGGAGAATGGATACGCAGTATTTT
NA | TRBJ1-3 | TRBV28 | NA | CASRQQFSGNTIYF | TGTGCCAGCAGGCAACAATTCTCTGGAAACACCATATATTTT
NA | TRBJ1-1 | TRBV12-5 | NA | CASGRGGNTEAFF | TGTGCTAGTGGTCGGGGGGGGAACACTGAAGCTTTCTTT
NA | TRBJ1-4 | TRBV7-2 | NA | CASSDMTVGKLFF | TGTGCCAGCAGCGACATGACCGTGGGAAAACTGTTTTTT
NA | TRBJ2-2 | TRBV6-5 | NA | CATLEPNTGELFF | TGTGCCACCCTAGAGCCAAACACCGGGGAGCTGTTTTTT
NA | TRBJ2-1 | TRBV19 | NA | CASSIWVRDEQFF | TGTGCCAGTAGTATTTGGGTGAGGGATGAGCAGTTCTTC
NA | TRBJ1-3 | TRBV28 | NA | CASSSTGSLGGNTIYF | TGTGCCAGCAGTTCGACTGGATCGCTTGGGGGAAACACCATATATTTT
NA | TRBJ2-4 | TRBV6-5 | NA | CASRTPSADKNIQYF | TGTGCCAGCAGGACCCCCTCGGCGGACAAAAACATTCAGTACTTC
many | TRBJ2-7 | TRBV7-3 | NA | CASSPSHRSYEQYF | TGTGCCAGCAGCCCCAGTCACAGGTCCTACGAGCAGTACTTC
NA | TRBJ1-2 | TRBV12-3/TRBV12-4 | TRBD1 | CASSLGTGYGYTF | TGTGCCAGCAGTTTAGGGACAGGCTATGGCTACACCTTC
NA | TRBJ1-4 | TRBV11-2 | TRBD1 | CASSFTYTGDVGSEKLFF | TGTGCCAGCAGCTTCACCTACACAGGGGATGTAGGAAGTGAAAAACTGTTTTTT
many | TRBJ2-7 | TRBV10-3 | NA | CATFSSYEQYF | TGTGCCACCTTTAGCTCCTACGAGCAGTACTTC
NA | TRBJ1-2 | TRBV24-1 | NA | CATSDLQGTGGGYTF | TGTGCCACCAGTGATTTGCAGGGGACGGGTGGTGGCTACACCTTC
NA | TRBJ1-5 | TRBV24-1 | NA | CATSDGSQGPRNQPQHF | TGTGCCACCAGTGATGGTTCTCAGGGGCCGCGCAATCAGCCCCAGCATTTT
NA | TRBJ2-2 | TRBV2 | TRBD2 | CASSYSGSGAGELFF | TGTGCCAGCAGTTACAGCGGGAGCGGAGCCGGGGAGCTGTTTTTT
NA | TRBJ1-6 | TRBV25-1 | TRBD1 | CASSTGTDYSPLHF | TGTGCCAGCAGTACCGGGACAGATTATTCACCCCTCCACTTT
NA | TRBJ1-1 | TRBV12-5 | NA | CASGLATVMNTEAFF | TGTGCTAGTGGTTTGGCGACAGTCATGAACACTGAAGCTTTCTTT